The sequence of this T cell receptor (beta chain) was determined in a study of human T cells and chemical hapten exposure. MiXCR was run by TCRdb on the RACE reads, yielding one entry per CDR3 protein. This table holds a few hundred thousand distinct CDR3 sequences, 6% to 7% found once. The study's findings and limits: Since the donors had alopecia, their immune response may not be the same as that of healthy people.

This clonotype occurred many times. Its antigen is still unknown. The time point: patch test 2, 6 weeks after DPC sensitization. Stated treatment: therapeutic diphenylcyclopropenone sensitization with weekly scalp DPC. The germline V gene has CDR1 DFQATT and CDR2 SNEGSKA (reference sequence). Trimming shortened V by 2 bases and J by 6 bases, and 11 bases separated the two germline ends. The CDR3 spans 14 residues. The receptor's source is a woman aged 18-35 years with alopecia areata. Some clones in this sample may be carry-over from other donors' samples. This specimen consisted of whole blood, obtained in connection with sensitization to the hapten diphenylcyclopropenone (DPC). The chain has TRBV20-1 and TRBJ1-6; no clear D gene. CDR3 coding DNA: TGCAGTGCTAGAAGGGTCTTCATTAATTCACCCCTCCACTTT. The encoded protein is CSARRVFINSPLHF.